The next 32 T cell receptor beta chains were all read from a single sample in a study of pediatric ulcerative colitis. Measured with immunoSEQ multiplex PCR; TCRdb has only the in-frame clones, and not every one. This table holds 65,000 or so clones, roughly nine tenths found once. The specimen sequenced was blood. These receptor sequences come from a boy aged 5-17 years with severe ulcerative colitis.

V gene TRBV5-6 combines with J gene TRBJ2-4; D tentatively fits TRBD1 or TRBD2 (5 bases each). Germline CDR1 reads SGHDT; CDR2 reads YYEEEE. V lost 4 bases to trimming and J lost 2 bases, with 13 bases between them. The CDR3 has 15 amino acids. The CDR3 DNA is TGTGCCAGCAGCCCGGGATGGGGCTCCAAAAACATTCAGTACTTC. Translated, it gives CASSPGWGSKNIQYF.

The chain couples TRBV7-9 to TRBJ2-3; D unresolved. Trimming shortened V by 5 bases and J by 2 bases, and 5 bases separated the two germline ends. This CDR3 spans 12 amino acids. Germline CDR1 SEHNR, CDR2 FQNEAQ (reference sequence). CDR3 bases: TGTGCCAGCAGCATCCTCACAGATACGCAGTATTTT. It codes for CASSILTDTQYF.

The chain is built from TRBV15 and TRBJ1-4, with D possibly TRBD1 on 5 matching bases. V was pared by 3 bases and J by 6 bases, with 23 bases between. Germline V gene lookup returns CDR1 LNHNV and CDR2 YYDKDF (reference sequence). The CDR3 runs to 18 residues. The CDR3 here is CATSSTIWRGIGDEKLFF. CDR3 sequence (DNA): TGTGCCACCAGCAGTACAATCTGGAGGGGTATAGGGGATGAAAAACTGTTTTTT.

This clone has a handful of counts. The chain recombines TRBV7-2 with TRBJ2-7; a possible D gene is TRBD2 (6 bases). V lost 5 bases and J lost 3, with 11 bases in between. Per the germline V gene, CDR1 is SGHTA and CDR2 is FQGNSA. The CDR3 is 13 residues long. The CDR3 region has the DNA TGTGCCAGCAGCCCGCGGGACTTCTACGAGCAGTACTTC. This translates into CASSPRDFYEQYF.

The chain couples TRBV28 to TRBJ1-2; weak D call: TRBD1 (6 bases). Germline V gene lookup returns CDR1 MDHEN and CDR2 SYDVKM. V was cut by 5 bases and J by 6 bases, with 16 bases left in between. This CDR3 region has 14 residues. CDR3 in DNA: TGTGCCAGCAGTACCATCCGGACAGTAGATGGCTACACCTTC. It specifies CASSTIRTVDGYTF.

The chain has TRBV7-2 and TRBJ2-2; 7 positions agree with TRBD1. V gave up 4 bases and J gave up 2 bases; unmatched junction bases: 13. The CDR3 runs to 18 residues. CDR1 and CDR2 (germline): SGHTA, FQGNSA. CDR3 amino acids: CASSSSSGRGPNTGELFF. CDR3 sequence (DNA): TGTGCCAGCAGCTCTTCATCGGGAAGGGGGCCTAACACCGGGGAGCTGTTTTTT. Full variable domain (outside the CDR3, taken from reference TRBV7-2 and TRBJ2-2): GAGVSQSPSNKVTEKGKDVELRCDPISGHTALYWYRQSLGQGLEFLIYFQGNSAPDKSGLPSDRFSAERTGGSVSTLTIQRTQQEDSAVYLCASSSSSGRGPNTGELFFGEGSRLTVL.

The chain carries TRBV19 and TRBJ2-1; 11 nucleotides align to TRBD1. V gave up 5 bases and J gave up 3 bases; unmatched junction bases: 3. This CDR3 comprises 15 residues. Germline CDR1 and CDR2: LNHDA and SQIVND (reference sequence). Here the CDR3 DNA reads TGTGCCAGTAGTGTCGGGACAGGGGGCTACAATGAGCAGTTCTTC. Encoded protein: CASSVGTGGYNEQFF.

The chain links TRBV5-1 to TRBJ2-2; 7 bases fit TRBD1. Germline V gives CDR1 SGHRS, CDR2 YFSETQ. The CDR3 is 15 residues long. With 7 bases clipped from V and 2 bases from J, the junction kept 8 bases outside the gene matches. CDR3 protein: CASLAGTANTGELFF. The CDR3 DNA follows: TGCGCCAGCCTTGCCGGGACAGCAAACACCGGGGAGCTGTTTTTT.

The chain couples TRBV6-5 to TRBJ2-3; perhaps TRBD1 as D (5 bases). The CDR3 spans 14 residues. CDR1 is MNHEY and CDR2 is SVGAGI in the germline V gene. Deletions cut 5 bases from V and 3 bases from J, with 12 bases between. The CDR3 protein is CASSPSRGTDTQYF. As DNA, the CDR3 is TGTGCCAGCAGTCCCAGTAGGGGAACAGATACGCAGTATTTT.

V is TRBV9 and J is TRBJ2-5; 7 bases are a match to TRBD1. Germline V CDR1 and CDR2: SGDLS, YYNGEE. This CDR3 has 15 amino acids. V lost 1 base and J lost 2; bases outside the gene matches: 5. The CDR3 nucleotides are TGTGCCAGCAGCGTACTGGGACAGTGGCAAGAGACCCAGTACTTC. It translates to CASSVLGQWQETQYF.

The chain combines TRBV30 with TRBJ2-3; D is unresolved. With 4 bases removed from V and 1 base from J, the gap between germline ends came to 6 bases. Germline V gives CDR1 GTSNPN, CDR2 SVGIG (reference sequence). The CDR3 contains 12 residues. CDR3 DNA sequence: TGTGCCTGGACCCCCGGCACAGATACGCAGTATTTT. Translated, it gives CAWTPGTDTQYF.

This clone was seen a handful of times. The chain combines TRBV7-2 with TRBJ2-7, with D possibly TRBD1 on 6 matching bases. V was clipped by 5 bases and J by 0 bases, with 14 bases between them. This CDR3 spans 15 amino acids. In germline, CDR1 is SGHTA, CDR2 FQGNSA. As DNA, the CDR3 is TGTGCCAGCAGCGTCTCAGGGGTCGGCTCCTACGAGCAGTACTTC. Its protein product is CASSVSGVGSYEQYF. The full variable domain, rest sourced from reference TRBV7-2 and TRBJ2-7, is GAGVSQSPSNKVTEKGKDVELRCDPISGHTALYWYRQSLGQGLEFLIYFQGNSAPDKSGLPSDRFSAERTGGSVSTLTIQRTQQEDSAVYLCASSVSGVGSYEQYFGPGTRLTVT.

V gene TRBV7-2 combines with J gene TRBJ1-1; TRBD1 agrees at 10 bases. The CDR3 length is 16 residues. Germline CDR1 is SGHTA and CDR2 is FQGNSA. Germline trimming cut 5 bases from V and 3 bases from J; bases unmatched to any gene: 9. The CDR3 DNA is TGTGCCAGCAGCCTAGGACAGGGGGGGACTTACACTGAAGCTTTCTTT. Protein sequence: CASSLGQGGTYTEAFF.

CDR3 nucleotides: TGTGCCAGCTCGCCCTCTTACAATGAGCAGTTCTTC. This gives the protein CASSPSYNEQFF. The chain carries TRBV14 and TRBJ2-1; no firm D call. CDR3 length: 12 residues. V gave up 8 bases and J gave up 4 bases, with 9 bases separating them. Germline-derived CDR1 and CDR2 are SGHDN and FVKESK.

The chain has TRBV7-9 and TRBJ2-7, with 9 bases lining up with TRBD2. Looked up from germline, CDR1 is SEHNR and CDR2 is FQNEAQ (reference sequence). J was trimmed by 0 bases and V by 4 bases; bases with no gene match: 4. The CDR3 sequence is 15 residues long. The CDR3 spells CASSSLAGDSYEQYF. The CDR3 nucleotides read TGTGCCAGCAGCTCATTAGCGGGGGACTCCTACGAGCAGTACTTC.

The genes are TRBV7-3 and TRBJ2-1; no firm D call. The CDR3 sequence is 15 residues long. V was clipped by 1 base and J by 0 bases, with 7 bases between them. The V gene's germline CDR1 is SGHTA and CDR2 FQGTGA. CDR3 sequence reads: CASSLKGSSYNEQFF. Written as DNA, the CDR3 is TGTGCCAGCAGCTTAAAGGGAAGCTCCTACAATGAGCAGTTCTTC.

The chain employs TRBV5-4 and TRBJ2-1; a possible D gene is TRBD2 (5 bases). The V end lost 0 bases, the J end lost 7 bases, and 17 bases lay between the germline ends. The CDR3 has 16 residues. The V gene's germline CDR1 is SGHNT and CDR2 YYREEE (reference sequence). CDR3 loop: CASSLEGGRTGNEQFF. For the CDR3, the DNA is TGTGCCAGCAGCTTGGAGGGTGGTCGGACGGGGAATGAGCAGTTCTTC.

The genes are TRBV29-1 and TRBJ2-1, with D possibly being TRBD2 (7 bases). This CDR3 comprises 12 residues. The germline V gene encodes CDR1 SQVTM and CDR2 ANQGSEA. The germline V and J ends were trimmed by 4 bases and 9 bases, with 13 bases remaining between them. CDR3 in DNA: TGCAGCGTTGTGGGGGGGCCCGTTGAGCAGTTCTTC. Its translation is CSVVGGPVEQFF.

The CDR3: CASSLSGLAGYYEQYF. CDR3 sequence (DNA): TGTGCCAGCAGTTTATCAGGGTTAGCGGGTTACTACGAGCAGTACTTC. This rearrangement joins TRBV27 to TRBJ2-7; 7 bases align to TRBD2. The junction had 8 bases not matched to a gene; V was cut back by 0 bases and J by 3 bases. Germline CDR1 is MNHEY and CDR2 is SMNVEV (reference sequence). CDR3 length: 16 residues.

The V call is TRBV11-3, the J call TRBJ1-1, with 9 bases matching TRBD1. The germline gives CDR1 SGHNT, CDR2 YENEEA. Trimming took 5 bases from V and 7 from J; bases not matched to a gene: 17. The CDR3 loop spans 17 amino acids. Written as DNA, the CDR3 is TGTGCCAGCAGCCCATCCGGGACAGGGCCATTCGGTTTTGAAGCTTTCTTT. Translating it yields CASSPSGTGPFGFEAFF. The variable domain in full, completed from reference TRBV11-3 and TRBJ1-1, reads EAGVVQSPRYKIIEKKQPVAFWCNPISGHNTLYWYLQNLGQGPELLIRYENEEAVDDSQLPKDRFSAERLKGVDSTLKIQPAELGDSAVYLCASSPSGTGPFGFEAFFGQGTRLTVV.

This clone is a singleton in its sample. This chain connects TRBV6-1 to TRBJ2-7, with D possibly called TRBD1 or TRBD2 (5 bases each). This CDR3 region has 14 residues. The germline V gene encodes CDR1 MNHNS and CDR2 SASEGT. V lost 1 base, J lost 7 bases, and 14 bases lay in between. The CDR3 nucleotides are TGTGCCAGCAGTGAAGAGACAGTGAGGGCTGAGCAGTACTTC. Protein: CASSEETVRAEQYF.

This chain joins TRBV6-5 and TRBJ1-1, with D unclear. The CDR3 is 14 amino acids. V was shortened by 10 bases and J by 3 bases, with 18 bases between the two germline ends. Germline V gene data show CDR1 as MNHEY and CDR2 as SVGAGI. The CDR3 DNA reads TGTGCCACCAAGGACGGGAGGTACGACACTGAAGCTTTCTTT. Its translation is CATKDGRYDTEAFF.

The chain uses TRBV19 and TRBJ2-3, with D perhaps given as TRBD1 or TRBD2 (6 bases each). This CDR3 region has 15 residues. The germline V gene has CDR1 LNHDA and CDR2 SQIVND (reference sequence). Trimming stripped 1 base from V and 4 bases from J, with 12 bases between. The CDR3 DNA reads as TGTGCCAGTAGTATAGGCGAGAGGGGGGCAGATACGCAGTATTTT. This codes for CASSIGERGADTQYF.

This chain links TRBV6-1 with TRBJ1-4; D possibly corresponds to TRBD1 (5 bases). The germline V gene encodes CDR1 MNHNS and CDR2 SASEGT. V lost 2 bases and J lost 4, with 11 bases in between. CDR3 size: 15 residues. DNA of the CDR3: TGTGCCAGCAGTGAATTCAGACAGATTAATGAAAAACTGTTTTTT. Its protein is CASSEFRQINEKLFF.

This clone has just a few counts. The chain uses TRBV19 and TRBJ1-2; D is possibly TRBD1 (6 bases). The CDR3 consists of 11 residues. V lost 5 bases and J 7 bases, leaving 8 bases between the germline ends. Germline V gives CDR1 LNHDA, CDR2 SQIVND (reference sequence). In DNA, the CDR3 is TGTGCCAGTAGTGGGGGCGGTGGCTACACCTTC. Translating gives CASSGGGGYTF.

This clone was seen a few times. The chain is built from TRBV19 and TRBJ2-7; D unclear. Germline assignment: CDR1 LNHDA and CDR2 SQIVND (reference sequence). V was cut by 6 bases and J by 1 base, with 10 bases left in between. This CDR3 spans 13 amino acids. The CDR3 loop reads CASSPSASYEQYF. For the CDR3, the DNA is TGTGCCAGTAGCCCTAGTGCGTCCTACGAGCAGTACTTC.

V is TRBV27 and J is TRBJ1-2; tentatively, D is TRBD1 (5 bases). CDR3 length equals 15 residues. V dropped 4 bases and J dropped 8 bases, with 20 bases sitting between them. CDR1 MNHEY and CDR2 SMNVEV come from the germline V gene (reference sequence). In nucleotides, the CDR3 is TGTGCCAGCAGTTCCTGGGACGGGCCGATCGACGGCTACACCTTC. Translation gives CASSSWDGPIDGYTF.

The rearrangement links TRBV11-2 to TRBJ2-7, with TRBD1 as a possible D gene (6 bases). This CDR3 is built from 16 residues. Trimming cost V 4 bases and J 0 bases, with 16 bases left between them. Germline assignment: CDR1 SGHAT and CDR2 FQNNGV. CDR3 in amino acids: CASSSVRGPDSYEQYF. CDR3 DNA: TGTGCCAGCAGCTCAGTCAGGGGCCCCGACTCCTACGAGCAGTACTTC.

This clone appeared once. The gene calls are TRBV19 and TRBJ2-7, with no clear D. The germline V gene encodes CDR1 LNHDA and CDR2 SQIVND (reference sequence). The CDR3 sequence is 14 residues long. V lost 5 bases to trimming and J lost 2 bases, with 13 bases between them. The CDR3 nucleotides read TGTGCCAGTAGTCGAGCAGAATTCACCTACGAGCAGTACTTC. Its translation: CASSRAEFTYEQYF.

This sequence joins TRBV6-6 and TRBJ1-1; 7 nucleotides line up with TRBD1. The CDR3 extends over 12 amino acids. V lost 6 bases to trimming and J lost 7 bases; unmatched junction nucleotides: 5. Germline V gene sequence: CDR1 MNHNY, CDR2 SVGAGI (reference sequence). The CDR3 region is CASSLGTDEAFF. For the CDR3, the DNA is TGTGCCAGCAGCCTCGGGACAGATGAAGCTTTCTTT.

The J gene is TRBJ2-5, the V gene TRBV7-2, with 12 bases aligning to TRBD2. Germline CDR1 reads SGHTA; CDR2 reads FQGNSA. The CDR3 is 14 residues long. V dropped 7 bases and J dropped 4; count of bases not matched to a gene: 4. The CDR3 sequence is CASTTGLAGETQYF. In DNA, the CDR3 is TGTGCCAGCACCACGGGACTAGCGGGAGAGACCCAGTACTTC.

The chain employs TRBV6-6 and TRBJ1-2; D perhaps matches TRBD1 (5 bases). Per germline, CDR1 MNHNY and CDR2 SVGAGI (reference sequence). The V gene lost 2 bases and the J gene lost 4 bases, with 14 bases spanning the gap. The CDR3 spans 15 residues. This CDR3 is CASSYVGTGAYGYTF. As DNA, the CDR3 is TGTGCCAGCAGTTACGTCGGGACCGGGGCCTATGGCTACACCTTC.